This entry describes one T cell receptor beta chain. This record comes from a study of blood T cell repertoires in COVID-19. CDR3 size: 14 residues. Germline V gives CDR1 SEHNR, CDR2 FQNEAQ (reference sequence). The V gene lost 6 bases and the J gene lost 3 bases, with 15 bases spanning the gap. This table comes from immunoSEQ multiplex PCR, and its TCRdb copy is limited to in-frame clones, with some not included. This sample has roughly 430,000 clones, with 88% found just once. The receptor comes from a woman in her thirties or forties with acute COVID-19. The chain is built from TRBV7-9 and TRBJ2-7; D is perhaps TRBD1 (6 bases). The specimen was PBMCs or T cells enriched from blood (not recorded which). As DNA, the CDR3 is TGTGCCAGCAGGAAACAGGGTGCGGACTACGAGCAGTACTTC. Its protein product is CASRKQGADYEQYF. The full variable domain, with the rest looked up from reference TRBV7-9 and TRBJ2-7, is DTGVSQNPRHKITKRGQNVTFRCDPISEHNRLYWYRQTLGQGPEFLTYFQNEAQLEKSRLLSDRFSAERPKGSFSTLEIQRTEQGDSAMYLCASRKQGADYEQYFGPGTRLTVT.